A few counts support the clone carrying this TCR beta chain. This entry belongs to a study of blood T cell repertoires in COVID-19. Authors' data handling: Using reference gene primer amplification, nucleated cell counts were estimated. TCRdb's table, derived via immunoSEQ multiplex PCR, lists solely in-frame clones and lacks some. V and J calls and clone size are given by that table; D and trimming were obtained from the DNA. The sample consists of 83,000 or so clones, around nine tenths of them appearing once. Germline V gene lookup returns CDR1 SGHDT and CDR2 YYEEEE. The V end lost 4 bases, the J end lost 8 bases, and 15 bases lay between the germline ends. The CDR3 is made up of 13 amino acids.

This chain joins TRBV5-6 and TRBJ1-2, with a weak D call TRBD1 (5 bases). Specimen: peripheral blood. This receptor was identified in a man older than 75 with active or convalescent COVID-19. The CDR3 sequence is CASSDAGFLGYTF. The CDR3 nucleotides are TGTGCCAGCAGCGATGCAGGGTTTTTGGGCTACACCTTC.